This T cell receptor (beta chain) emerged from a study of identical twins. Overall study results and limits: While abundant cord blood beta clonotypes carried fewer insertions, memory repertoires showed no such pattern.

A template switching step contributed a universal primer site, while unique molecular identifiers were present in the cDNA. TCRdb independently ran MiXCR on the 5' RACE reads; one entry per CDR3 protein. The sample lists hundreds of thousands of distinct CDR3 sequences; 8.5% to 9% were seen once. This clonotype has a count of ten or more. Its antigen is not identified. CDR3 length equals 14 residues. Germline CDR1 and CDR2: SGHRS and YFSETQ. With 1 base removed from V and 4 bases from J, the gap between germline ends came to 12 bases. These same data were also listed under a study on yellow fever vaccine responses in identical twins. That work contributes: Convergence reportedly seemed to mark part of the twins' vaccine T cell response, with personalization marking the rest.

The clonotype comes from a woman aged 18-30 years in good health. The rearrangement links TRBV5-1 to TRBJ2-7, with a weak D call TRBD1 (6 bases). Sequencing was carried out using PBMCs. CDR3 sequence reads: CASSLNRDKYEQYF. The CDR3 nucleotides are TGCGCCAGCAGCTTGAACCGGGACAAATACGAGCAGTACTTC.